This TCR beta chain was captured by sequencing in a study of blood T cells in healthy people across ages. Study-level results: PBMC samples, being unsorted, prevented any conclusive comparison of naive and antigen-experienced cells. The fall in TCR beta diversity per million T cells was roughly linear with age.

With a J-beta primer mix and a sample-barcoded 5' primer, a second PCR ran 7 to 11 cycles. TCRdb re-called the 5' RACE reads through MiXCR, storing one row per CDR3 protein. This sample has around 1,500,000 distinct CDR3 sequences; approximately 30% occur once, and the top ten carry 7.7%. In terms of origin and age, donors were healthy Caucasian individuals from Russia aged about 6 to 90. CDR3 length equals 18 residues. The germline CDR1 and CDR2 sequences are SSHAT and FNYEAQ (reference sequence). Unmatched junction bases numbered 8, after V lost 1 base and J lost 3 bases. In the case of this clonotype: Its cognate antigen is unknown.

V gene TRBV7-7 combines with J gene TRBJ1-4; TRBD1 matches at 10 bases. This TCR was recovered from a woman aged 25 to 39 in good health. Sequenced sample: blood. CDR3 DNA: TGTGCCAGCAGCTTAGGGGGACAGGGGACTTTCGCTAATGAAAAACTGTTTTTT. Translation: CASSLGGQGTFANEKLFF.